This T cell receptor (beta chain) was observed in a study of T cells in Graves' hyperthyroidism and ophthalmopathy. Study details: Peripheral blood draws took place at initial diagnosis, ahead of any treatment. Study conclusions and caveats: Ophthalmopathy cases were set apart from stable hyperthyroidism by a 13 V-J model. It was a median around 6 months before onset that the model predicted ophthalmopathy.

RNA transcripts provided the source from which TCR beta CDR3 regions were amplified. RT-PCR in the first round (using the HTBI primer set) targeted the TCR CDR3. TCRdb reanalysed the multiplex PCR reads using MiXCR and keeps one entry per CDR3 protein. The sample lists hundreds of thousands of distinct CDR3 sequences, 14% to 15% occurring once. Patients affected by ophthalmopathy presented a Clinical Activity Score of at least 3, a NOSPECS grade of at least 4, and disease duration below 3 months. As regards this clonotype: No antigen is known for it. Relative to the germline gene, one junction end is altered; a read error may explain this.

The CDR3 has 16 amino acids. Germline lookup yields CDR1 SGHAT and CDR2 FQNNGV. The sequence was obtained from a woman between 40 and 55 years old with Graves' ophthalmopathy. J is TRBJ2-7 and V is TRBV11-2; 14 bases map to TRBD2. Sequencing was carried out using blood. The CDR3 region is CASSLEGLAGVYEQYF. The CDR3 DNA reads TGTGCCAGCAGCCTAGAGGGACTAGCGGGAGTCTACGAGCAGTACTTC.